What follows are 2 T cell receptor beta chains derived from one specimen sequenced in a study of preoperative IRX-2 immunotherapy in early breast cancer. Sample treatment: preoperative locoregional IRX-2 cytokine immunotherapy. Sequenced by immunoSEQ multiplex PCR; TCRdb stores in-frame clones only, minus some. The repertoire consists of 40,000 to 45,000 clones, with around three quarters occurring once and the leading ten covering approximately 1.1%. Sample: tumor tissue, taken after IRX-2 immunotherapy. All receptors come from a human donor with breast cancer.

The chain joins TRBV6-1 to TRBJ2-5; 12 bases line up with TRBD2. CDR3 length: 16 residues. Trimming cost V 0 bases and J 5 bases; bases outside gene matches: 4. Germline CDR1 reads MNHNS; CDR2 reads SASEGT. As DNA, the CDR3 is TGTGCCAGCAGTGAAGCGCGTACTAGCGGGAGGGAGACCCAGTACTTC. Encoded protein: CASSEARTSGRETQYF.

This sequence joins TRBV6-8 and TRBJ1-5; TRBD1 is a possible D gene (5 bases). CDR1 and CDR2 (germline): MNHGY, SAAAGT. The V end was cut by 0 bases, the J end by 4 bases, with 7 bases between. This CDR3 region has 14 residues. The CDR3 spells CASSYSRGNQPQHF. In nucleotides, the CDR3 is TGTGCCAGCAGTTACTCAAGGGGTAATCAGCCCCAGCATTTT.